This T cell receptor beta chain appears in the sequencing data of a study of blood T cell repertoires in COVID-19. About the research overall: Samples representing acute and convalescent COVID-19 were sourced from the United States, Italy and Spain.

Germline V gene data show CDR1 as MNHEY and CDR2 as SVGAGI. The CDR3 extends over 13 amino acids. Trimming pared 2 bases from V and 4 bases from J, leaving 9 bases between. Generated by immunoSEQ multiplex PCR, the TCRdb table keeps only in-frame clones and is missing some. The profile shows roughly 250,000 clones, approximately 84% of them singletons. This clonotype was sampled from a man between 50 and 59 years old with acute or convalescent COVID-19. The chain recombines TRBV6-5 with TRBJ2-7; no clear D. Sequenced: peripheral blood. Here the CDR3 reads CASSYDITYEQYF. Here the CDR3 DNA reads TGTGCCAGCAGTTACGACATTACATACGAGCAGTACTTC.